These 7 T cell receptor beta chains came from one sample sequenced in a study of CXCR3-negative and CXCR3-positive naive CD8 T cells. Researchers prepared the TRB cDNA libraries using 5' RACE with UMI labels. For each CDR3 protein, TCRdb gives one entry from its re-call of the 5' RACE reads, without DNA. The sample's table shows approximately 37,000 distinct CDR3 sequences. Sequenced: memory CD8+ T cells from blood. All receptors come from a human donor in good health. Some clones in this sample may be carry-over from other donors' samples.

Here the CDR3 reads CASSYSYGGSTDTQYF. This chain links TRBV7-3 with TRBJ2-3; absent DNA, TCRdb's TRBD1 call cannot be checked. The CDR3 consists of 16 residues. CDR1 and CDR2 from the germline V gene are SGHTA and FQGTGA.

V and J are TRBV12-5 and TRBJ2-7; TCRdb picks TRBD2, but there is no DNA to check that call. The CDR3 has 15 residues. The V gene's germline CDR1 is LGHNT and CDR2 FRNRAP. CDR3 sequence: CASGGLTSASYEQYF.

This clonotype is classed as medium-sized by frequency. V usage is TRBV11-3 and J usage is TRBJ2-3; TCRdb names TRBD2, which stays unverified in the absence of DNA. The CDR3 consists of 17 residues. Germline lookup yields CDR1 SGHNT and CDR2 YENEEA. The CDR3 region is CASSSRRTSGVLNTQYF.

V and J are TRBV27 and TRBJ2-5; TCRdb picks TRBD1, but there is no DNA to check that call. In germline, CDR1 is MNHEY, CDR2 SMNVEV (reference sequence). This CDR3 comprises 17 residues. CDR3: CASSHLGRLGLLETQYF.

V and J are TRBV29-1 and TRBJ2-7; TCRdb lists TRBD1, though no DNA is available to test this call. CDR1 and CDR2 (germline): SQVTM, ANQGSEA. The CDR3 loop spans 14 amino acids. The CDR3: CSVGTARKSYEQYF.

According to its frequency, this clonotype is large. The J gene is TRBJ2-5, the V gene TRBV20-1; TCRdb returns TRBD1, unconfirmable since there is no DNA. This CDR3 is built from 14 residues. The germline V gene has CDR1 DFQATT and CDR2 SNEGSKA (reference sequence). The CDR3 reads CSARDPGQMETQYF.

The chain has TRBV12-3 or TRBV12-4 and TRBJ1-2; TCRdb lists TRBD1, though no DNA is available to test this call. The length of the CDR3 is 17 residues. CDR3 region: CASSFERAGEGSYGYTF.